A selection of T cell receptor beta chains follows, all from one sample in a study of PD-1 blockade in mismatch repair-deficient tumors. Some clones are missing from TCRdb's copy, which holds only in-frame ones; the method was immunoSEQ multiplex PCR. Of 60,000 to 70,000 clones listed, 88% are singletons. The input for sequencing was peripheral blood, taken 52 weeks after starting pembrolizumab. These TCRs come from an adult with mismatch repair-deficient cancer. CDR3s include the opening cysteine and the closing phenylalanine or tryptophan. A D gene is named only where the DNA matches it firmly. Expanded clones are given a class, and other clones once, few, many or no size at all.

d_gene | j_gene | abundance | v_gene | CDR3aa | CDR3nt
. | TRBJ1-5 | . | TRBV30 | CAWSAGRSFTKNNQPQHF | TGTGCCTGGAGTGCAGGGCGGTCTTTCACCAAAAATAATCAGCCCCAGCATTTT
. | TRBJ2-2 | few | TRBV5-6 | CASSFLTGELFF | TGTGCCAGCAGCTTTTTGACCGGGGAGCTGTTTTTT
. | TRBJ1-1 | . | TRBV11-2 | CASSLGRGGEAFF | TGTGCCAGCAGCTTAGGGCGAGGGGGGGAAGCTTTCTTT
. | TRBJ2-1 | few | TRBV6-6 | CASNRAGGNEQFF | TGTGCCAGCAATCGCGCAGGGGGGAATGAGCAGTTCTTC
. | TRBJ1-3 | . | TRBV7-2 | CASSLALASPSGNTIYF | TGTGCCAGCAGCTTAGCCTTAGCGTCACCATCTGGAAACACCATATATTTT
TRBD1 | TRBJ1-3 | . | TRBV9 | CASSPDRVSSGNTIYF | TGTGCCAGCAGTCCGGACAGGGTGAGCTCTGGAAACACCATATATTTT
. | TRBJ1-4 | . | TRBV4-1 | CASSRLDGLNEKLFF | TGCGCCAGCAGCCGACTGGACGGGTTAAATGAAAAACTGTTTTTT
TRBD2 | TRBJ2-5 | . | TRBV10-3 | CAIRGTSGEETQYF | TGTGCCATCAGGGGGACTAGCGGGGAAGAGACCCAGTACTTC
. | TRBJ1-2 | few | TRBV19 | CASSIRARGGYGYTF | TGTGCCAGTAGTATACGGGCCCGGGGGGGCTATGGCTACACCTTC
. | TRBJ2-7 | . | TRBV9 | CASSVGPLAAYEQYF | TGTGCCAGCAGCGTAGGACCACTAGCAGCCTACGAGCAGTACTTC
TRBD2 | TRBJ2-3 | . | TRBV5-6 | CASSLVGGAGGTDTQYF | TGTGCCAGCAGCTTGGTAGGCGGGGCGGGAGGCACAGATACGCAGTATTTT
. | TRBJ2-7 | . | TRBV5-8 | CASSLYPGTSYEQYF | TGTGCCAGCAGCTTGTATCCGGGGACCTCCTACGAGCAGTACTTC
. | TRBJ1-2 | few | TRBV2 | CASILRDGYGYTF | TGTGCCAGCATCCTCAGGGACGGCTATGGCTACACCTTC
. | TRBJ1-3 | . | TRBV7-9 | CASSWSSGNTIYF | TGTGCCAGCAGCTGGAGCTCTGGAAACACCATATATTTT
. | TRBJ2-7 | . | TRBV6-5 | CASRRTGSNEQYF | TGTGCCAGCAGGCGAACAGGGTCAAACGAGCAGTACTTC
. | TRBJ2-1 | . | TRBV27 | CASSLSASGYNEQFF | TGTGCCAGCAGTTTATCGGCTTCGGGTTACAATGAGCAGTTCTTC
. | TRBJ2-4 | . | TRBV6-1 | CASSSFDLAKNIQYF | TGTGCCAGCAGTTCTTTCGATCTAGCCAAAAACATTCAGTACTTC
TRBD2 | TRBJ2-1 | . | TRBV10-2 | CASLGLENEQFF | TGCGCCAGCCTGGGACTAGAGAATGAGCAGTTCTTC
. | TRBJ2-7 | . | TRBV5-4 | CASSWGSYEQYF | TGTGCCAGCAGCTGGGGCTCCTACGAGCAGTACTTC
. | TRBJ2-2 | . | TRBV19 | CASSIGRFTGELFF | TGTGCCAGTAGTATAGGACGGTTCACCGGGGAGCTGTTTTTT
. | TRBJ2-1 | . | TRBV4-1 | CASSQEGQNEQFF | TGCGCCAGCAGCCAAGAGGGACAAAATGAGCAGTTCTTC
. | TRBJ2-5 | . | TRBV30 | CAWSVLGGQETQYF | TGTGCCTGGAGTGTACTAGGAGGGCAAGAGACCCAGTACTTC
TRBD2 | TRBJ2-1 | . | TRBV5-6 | CASSSGTSGFNEQFF | TGTGCCAGCAGCTCGGGGACTAGCGGGTTCAATGAGCAGTTCTTC
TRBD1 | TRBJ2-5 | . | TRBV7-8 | CASSLTGHQETQYF | TGTGCCAGCAGCTTGACAGGGCACCAAGAGACCCAGTACTTC
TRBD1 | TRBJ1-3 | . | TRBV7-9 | CASSLQGGPGNTIYF | TGTGCCAGCAGCTTACAGGGGGGACCTGGAAACACCATATATTTT
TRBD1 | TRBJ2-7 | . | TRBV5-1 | CASSLAGGGYEQYF | TGCGCCAGCAGCCTTGCAGGGGGCGGCTACGAGCAGTACTTC
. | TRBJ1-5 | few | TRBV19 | CASSPGIGQPQHF | TGTGCCAGTAGTCCGGGGATAGGTCAGCCCCAGCATTTT
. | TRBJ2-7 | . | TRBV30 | CAWSDHYEQYF | TGTGCCTGGAGCGATCACTACGAGCAGTACTTC
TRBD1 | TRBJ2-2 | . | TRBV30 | CAWSPPGQDTGELFF | TGTGCCTGGAGTCCGCCGGGACAGGACACCGGGGAGCTGTTTTTT
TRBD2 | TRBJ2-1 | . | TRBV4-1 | CASSQKATSGTYNEQFF | TGCGCCAGCAGCCAAAAGGCGACTAGCGGGACCTACAATGAGCAGTTCTTC
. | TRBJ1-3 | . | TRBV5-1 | CASSLSQQGTGNTIYF | TGCGCCAGCAGCTTGAGTCAACAGGGAACTGGAAACACCATATATTTT
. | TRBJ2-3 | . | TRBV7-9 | CASSPGMRPYTDTQYF | TGCGCCAGCAGCCCAGGCATGCGACCCTACACAGATACGCAGTATTTT
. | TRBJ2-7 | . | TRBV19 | CASSVGHLSQQYF | TGTGCCAGTAGTGTCGGGCACCTCTCCCAGCAGTACTTC
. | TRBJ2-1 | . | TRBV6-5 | CASVRGRGYNEQFF | TGTGCCAGCGTCCGGGGGAGAGGCTACAATGAGCAGTTCTTC
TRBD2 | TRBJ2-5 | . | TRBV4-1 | CASSQGVAGGQETQYF | TGCGCCAGCAGCCAAGGGGTAGCGGGAGGGCAAGAGACCCAGTACTTC
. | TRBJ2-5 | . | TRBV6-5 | CASGSYRDPEETQYF | TGTGCCAGCGGCTCCTACCGGGACCCCGAAGAGACCCAGTACTTC
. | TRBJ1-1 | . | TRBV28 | CASSSVPEAFF | TGTGCCAGCAGTTCTGTACCTGAAGCTTTCTTT